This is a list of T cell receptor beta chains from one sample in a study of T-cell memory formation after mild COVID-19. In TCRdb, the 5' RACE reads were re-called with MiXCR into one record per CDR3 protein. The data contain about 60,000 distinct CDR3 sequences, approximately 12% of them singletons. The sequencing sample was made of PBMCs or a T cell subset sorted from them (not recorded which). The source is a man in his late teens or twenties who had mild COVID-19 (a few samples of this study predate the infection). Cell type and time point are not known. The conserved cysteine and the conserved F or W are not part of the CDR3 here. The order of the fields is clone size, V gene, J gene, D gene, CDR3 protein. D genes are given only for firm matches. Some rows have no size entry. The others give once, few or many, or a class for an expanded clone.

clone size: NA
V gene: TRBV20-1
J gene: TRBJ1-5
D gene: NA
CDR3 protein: SAGLTGSSAHQTQH

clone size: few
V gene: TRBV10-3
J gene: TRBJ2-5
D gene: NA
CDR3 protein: AISEGQGETQY

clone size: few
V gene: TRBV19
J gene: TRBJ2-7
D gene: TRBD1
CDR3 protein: ASSFTGTVSYEQY

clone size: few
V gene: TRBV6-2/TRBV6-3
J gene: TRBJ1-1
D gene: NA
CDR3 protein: ASSYGPLEAF

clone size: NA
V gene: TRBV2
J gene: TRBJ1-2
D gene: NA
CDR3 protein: ASSRSGSGYT

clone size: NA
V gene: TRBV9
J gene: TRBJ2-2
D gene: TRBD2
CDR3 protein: ASGEAGSYTGELF

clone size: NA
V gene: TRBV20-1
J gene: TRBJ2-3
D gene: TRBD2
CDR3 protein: SAQRGATDTQY

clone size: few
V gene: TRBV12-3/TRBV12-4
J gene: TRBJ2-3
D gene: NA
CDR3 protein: ASSLASLTDTQY

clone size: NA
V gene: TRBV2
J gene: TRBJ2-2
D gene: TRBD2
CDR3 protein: ASRTSGGALTGELF

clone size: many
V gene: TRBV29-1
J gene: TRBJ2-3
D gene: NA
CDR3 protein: SVTGQGPGTDTQY

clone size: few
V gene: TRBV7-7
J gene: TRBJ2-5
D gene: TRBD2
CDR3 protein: ASQNPGGETQY

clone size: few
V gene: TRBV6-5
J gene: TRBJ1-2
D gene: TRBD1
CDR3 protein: ASRGQHYGYT

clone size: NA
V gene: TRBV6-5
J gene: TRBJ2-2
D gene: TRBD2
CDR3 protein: ASNIRTSGGANGELF

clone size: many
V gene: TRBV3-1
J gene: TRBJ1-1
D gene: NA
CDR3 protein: ASSQGQPNTEAF

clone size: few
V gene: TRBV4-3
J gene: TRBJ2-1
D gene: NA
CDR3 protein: ASSPGTATYNEQF

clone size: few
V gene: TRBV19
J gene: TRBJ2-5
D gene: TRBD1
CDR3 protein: ASSTSGQAGETQY

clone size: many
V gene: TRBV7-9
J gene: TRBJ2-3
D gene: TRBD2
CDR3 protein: ASSLAGAGTDTQY

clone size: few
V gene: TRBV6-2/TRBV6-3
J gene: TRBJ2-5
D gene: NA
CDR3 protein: ASSQPPTETQY

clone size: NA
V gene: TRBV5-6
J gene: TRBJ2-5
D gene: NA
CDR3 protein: ASSSPRGETQY

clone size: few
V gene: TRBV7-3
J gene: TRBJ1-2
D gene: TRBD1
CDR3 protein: ASSGGTGPYGYT

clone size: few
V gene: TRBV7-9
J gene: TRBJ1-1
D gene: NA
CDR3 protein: ASSFYTGHTEAF

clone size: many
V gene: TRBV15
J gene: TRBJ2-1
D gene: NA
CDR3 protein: ATSLGYNEQF

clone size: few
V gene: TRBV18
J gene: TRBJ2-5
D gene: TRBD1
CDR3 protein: ASSPLTTGGTGTQY

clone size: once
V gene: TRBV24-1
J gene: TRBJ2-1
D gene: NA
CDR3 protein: ATSDAIGEQF

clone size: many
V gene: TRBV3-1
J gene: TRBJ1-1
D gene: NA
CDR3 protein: ASSPLRAGGEAF

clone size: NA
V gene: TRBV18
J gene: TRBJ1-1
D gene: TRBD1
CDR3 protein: ASSPPDREAEAF

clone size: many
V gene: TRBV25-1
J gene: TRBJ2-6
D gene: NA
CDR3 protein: ASSVGRDSGANVLT

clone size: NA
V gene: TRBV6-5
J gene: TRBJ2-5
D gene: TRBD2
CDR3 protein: ASSPEAPIGLAGDEETQY

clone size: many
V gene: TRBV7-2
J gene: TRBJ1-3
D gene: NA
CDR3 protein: ASSFQFGAGNTIY

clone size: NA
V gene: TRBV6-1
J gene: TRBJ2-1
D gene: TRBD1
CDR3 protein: ASSSSRTGYENEQF

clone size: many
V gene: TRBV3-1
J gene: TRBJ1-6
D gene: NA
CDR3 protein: ASSQGGKDSPLH

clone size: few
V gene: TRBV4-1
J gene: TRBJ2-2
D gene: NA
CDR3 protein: ASSQDPITGELF

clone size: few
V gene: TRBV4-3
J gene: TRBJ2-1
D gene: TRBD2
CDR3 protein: ASSQSAGGSYNEQF

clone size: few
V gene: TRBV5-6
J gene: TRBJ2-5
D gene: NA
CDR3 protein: ASSLIPGGETQY

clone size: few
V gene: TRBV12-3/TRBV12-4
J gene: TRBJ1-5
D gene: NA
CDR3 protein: ASRLQGNSNQPQH

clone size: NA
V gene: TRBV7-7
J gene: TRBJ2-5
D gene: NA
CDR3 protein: ASSLGGVETQY

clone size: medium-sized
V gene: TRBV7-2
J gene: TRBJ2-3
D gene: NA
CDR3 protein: ASSLVVGTDTQY

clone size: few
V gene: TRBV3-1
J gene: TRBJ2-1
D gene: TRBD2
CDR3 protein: ASSRLAGGRYNEQF

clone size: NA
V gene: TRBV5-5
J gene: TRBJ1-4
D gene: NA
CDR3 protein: ASSLAGRTEKLF

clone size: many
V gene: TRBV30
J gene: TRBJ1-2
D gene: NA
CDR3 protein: AWSPRDYGYT

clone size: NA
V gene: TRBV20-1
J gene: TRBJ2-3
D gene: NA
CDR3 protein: SGGIRSTDTQY

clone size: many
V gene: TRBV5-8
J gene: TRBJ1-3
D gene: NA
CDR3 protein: ASSSGGQAGNTIY

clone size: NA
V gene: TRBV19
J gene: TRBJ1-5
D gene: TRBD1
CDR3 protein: ASSPGGRNQPQH

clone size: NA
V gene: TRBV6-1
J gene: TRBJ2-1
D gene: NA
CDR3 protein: AGARYPYNEQF

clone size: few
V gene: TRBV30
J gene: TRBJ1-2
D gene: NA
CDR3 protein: AWSVEANYGYT

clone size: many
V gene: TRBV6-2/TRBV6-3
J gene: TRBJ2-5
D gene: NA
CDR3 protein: ASSDLRQMQETQY

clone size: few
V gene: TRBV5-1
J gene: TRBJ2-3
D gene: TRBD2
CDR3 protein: ASSPSGGAGDTQY

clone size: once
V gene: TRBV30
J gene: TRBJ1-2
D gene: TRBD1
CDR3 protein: AWTEGATNYGYT

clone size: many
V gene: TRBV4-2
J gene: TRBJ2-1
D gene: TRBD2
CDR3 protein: ASSQNLPSGGYNEQF

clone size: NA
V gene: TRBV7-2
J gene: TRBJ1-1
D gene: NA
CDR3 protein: ASSPSRDTEAF

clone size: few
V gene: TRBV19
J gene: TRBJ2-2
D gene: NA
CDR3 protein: ASRDPTGKTNTGELF

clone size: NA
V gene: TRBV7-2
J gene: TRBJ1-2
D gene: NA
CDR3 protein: ASSARPGVQYSNYGYT

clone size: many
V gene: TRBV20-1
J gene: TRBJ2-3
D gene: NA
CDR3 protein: SARDGPRGADTQY

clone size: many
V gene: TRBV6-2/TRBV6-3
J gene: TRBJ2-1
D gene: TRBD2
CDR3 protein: ASSYGWRGNYNEQF

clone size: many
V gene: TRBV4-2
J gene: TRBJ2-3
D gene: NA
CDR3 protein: ASSRTGSQDTQY

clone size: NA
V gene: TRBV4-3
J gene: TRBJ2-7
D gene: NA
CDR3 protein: ASSQGSSYEQY

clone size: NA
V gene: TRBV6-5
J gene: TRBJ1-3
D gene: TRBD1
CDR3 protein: ASARGLGNTIY

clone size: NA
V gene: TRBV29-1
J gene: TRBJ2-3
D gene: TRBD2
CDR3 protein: SVRGLAIDTQY

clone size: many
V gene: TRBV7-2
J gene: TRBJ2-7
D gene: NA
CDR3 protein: ASSTLPYEQY

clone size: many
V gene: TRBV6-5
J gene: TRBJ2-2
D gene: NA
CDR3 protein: ASSYSSGNTGELF